This passage covers 10 T cell receptor beta chains from one sample sequenced in a study of blood T cell repertoires in COVID-19. Assay: immunoSEQ multiplex PCR; the TCRdb copy retains only in-frame clones and omits some. This table has 200,000 to 300,000 clones, approximately 80% appearing once. The specimen sequenced was peripheral blood. The receptors originated from a man in his fifties or sixties with acute or convalescent COVID-19.

J is TRBJ2-3 and V is TRBV5-1; perhaps TRBD2 as D (5 bases). CDR1 is SGHRS and CDR2 is YFSETQ in the germline V gene. The V end was cut by 4 bases, the J end by 2 bases, with 20 bases between. The CDR3 is 17 residues long. CDR3 sequence reads: CASSLSPPDSFTDTQYF. CDR3 DNA: TGCGCCAGCAGCCTTAGCCCCCCGGACTCCTTCACAGATACGCAGTATTTT.

Turning to this clone: Additional DNA sequences in this sample encode the identical CDR3. The chain links TRBV7-2 to TRBJ2-7; 8 positions agree with TRBD2. J lost 3 bases, V lost 5 bases, and 9 bases had no gene match. The length of the CDR3 is 15 residues. Germline CDR1 reads SGHTA; CDR2 reads FQGNSA. The CDR3 reads CASSLGTSGVYEQYF. The CDR3, as DNA: TGTGCCAGCAGCCTAGGGACTAGTGGAGTCTACGAGCAGTACTTC.

The chain has TRBV2 and TRBJ1-5; unclear D gene. Germline lookup yields CDR1 SNHLY and CDR2 FYNNEI. The CDR3 sequence is 13 residues long. Trimming shortened V by 3 bases and J by 5 bases, and 8 bases separated the two germline ends. The CDR3 nucleotides read TGTGCCAGCAGTGACAGCGGGCATCAGCCCCAGCATTTT. Protein sequence: CASSDSGHQPQHF. Full variable domain (rest looked up from reference TRBV2 and TRBJ1-5): EPEVTQTPSHQVTQMGQEVILRCVPISNHLYFYWYRQILGQKVEFLVSFYNNEISEKSEIFDDQFSVERPDGSNFTLKIRSTKLEDSAMYFCASSDSGHQPQHFGDGTRLSIL.

CDR3 loop: CAAGRGAGNEQFF. The CDR3 nucleotides are TGTGCCGCCGGTAGGGGAGCGGGTAATGAGCAGTTCTTC. The chain links TRBV12-3 or TRBV12-4 to TRBJ2-1, with D possibly being TRBD2 (6 bases). V lost 11 bases to trimming and J lost 7 bases, with 18 bases between them. The CDR3 sequence is 13 residues long.

The rearrangement links TRBV5-1 to TRBJ2-3; TRBD2 is a possible D gene (7 bases). The CDR3 length is 17 residues. V was pared by 4 bases and J by 2 bases, with 20 bases between. Germline-derived CDR1 and CDR2 are SGHRS and YFSETQ. As DNA, the CDR3 is TGCGCCAGCAGCATCGCTGGAGGGGGGGCCCCCACAGATACGCAGTATTTT. Translating gives CASSIAGGGAPTDTQYF.

Comments on this clone: At one end the junction does not follow the germline gene, possibly because of a read error. The V gene is TRBV6-5, the J gene TRBJ2-7, with D tentatively TRBD1 or TRBD2 (8 bases each). Per the germline V gene, CDR1 is MNHEY and CDR2 is SVGAGI. The CDR3 has 13 residues. The chain's CDR3 is CARRGRGANEQYF. CDR3 nucleotide sequence: TGTGCCCGCAGGGGGCGGGGGGCCAACGAGCAGTACTTC.

This clone was counted once. This rearrangement joins TRBV19 to TRBJ2-7; perhaps TRBD1 as D (6 bases). This CDR3 has 16 amino acids. Germline CDR1 and CDR2: LNHDA and SQIVND (reference sequence). The ends were cut back, 7 bases at V and 2 bases at J, with 21 bases in the middle. The CDR3: CASTKPRWTATYEQYF. In DNA form, the CDR3 reads TGTGCCAGTACCAAGCCCCGATGGACAGCGACCTACGAGCAGTACTTC.

The J gene is TRBJ2-2, the V gene TRBV5-1, with TRBD1 matching over 9 bases. This CDR3 has 16 amino acids. Trimming at V came to 0 bases and at J to 4 bases, leaving 4 bases not matched to a gene. Looked up from germline, CDR1 is SGHRS and CDR2 is YFSETQ. The CDR3 protein is CASSLVGQGTTGELFF. In DNA form, the CDR3 reads TGCGCCAGCAGCTTGGTCGGACAGGGGACCACCGGGGAGCTGTTTTTT.

DNA of the CDR3: TGTGCCAGCAGTACCTTCGTTCCGGGACAAGAAGCTTTCTTT. This sequence encodes CASSTFVPGQEAFF. V usage is TRBV6-5 and J usage is TRBJ1-1, with D possibly matching TRBD1 (6 bases). The CDR3 length is 14 residues. The germline V gene encodes CDR1 MNHEY and CDR2 SVGAGI. Trimming removed 5 bases from V and 8 bases from J, with 18 bases in between.

This chain connects TRBV29-1 to TRBJ2-2, with TRBD2 identical over 7 bases. V gave up 5 bases and J gave up 6 bases; unmatched junction bases: 6. Germline V gene data show CDR1 as SQVTM and CDR2 as ANQGSEA. CDR3 size: 13 residues. The CDR3 spells CSVPGLLAGELFF. The CDR3 bases are TGCAGCGTTCCGGGACTACTGGCCGGGGAGCTGTTTTTT.